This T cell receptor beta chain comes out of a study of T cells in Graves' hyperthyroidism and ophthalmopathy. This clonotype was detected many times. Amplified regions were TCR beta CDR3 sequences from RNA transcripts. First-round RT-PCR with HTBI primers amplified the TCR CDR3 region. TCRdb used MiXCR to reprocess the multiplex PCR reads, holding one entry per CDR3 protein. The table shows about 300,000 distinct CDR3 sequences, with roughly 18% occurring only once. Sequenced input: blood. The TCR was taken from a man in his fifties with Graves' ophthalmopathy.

CDR3 region: CASSPFVGGGETQYF. The CDR3 nucleotides are TGTGCCAGCAGCCCTTTCGTCGGGGGCGGGGAGACCCAGTACTTC. The rearrangement links TRBV7-3 to TRBJ2-5, with D possibly called TRBD1 or TRBD2 (6 bases each). This CDR3 contains 15 residues. V lost 5 bases and J 5 bases, leaving 18 bases between the germline ends. Germline values: CDR1 SGHTA, CDR2 FQGTGA.